The rows below give T cell receptor beta chains drawn from one sample of a study of blood T cells in healthy people across ages. From the 5' RACE reads, TCRdb called clonotypes with MiXCR, one entry per CDR3 protein. This table holds hundreds of thousands of distinct CDR3 sequences, 55% to 70% found once. The sample consisted of blood. Receptors originate from a man aged 25-45 years in good health. Both conserved end residues are part of each CDR3. D genes are given only for firm matches. The size entry is marked missing in some rows and otherwise reads once, few, many or a size class.

abundance	v_gene	d_gene	j_gene	CDR3aa	CDR3nt
NA	TRBV7-9	TRBD1	TRBJ1-6	CASSLQGASSPLHF	TGTGCCAGCAGCCTACAGGGGGCCTCTTCACCCCTCCACTTT
NA	TRBV6-2/TRBV6-3	TRBD2	TRBJ2-5	CALRRSRGNSETQYF	TGTGCCCTCCGCCGTTCGCGGGGGAACTCGGAGACCCAGTACTTC
NA	TRBV12-5	NA	TRBJ2-1	CASGLMGSTEQFF	TGTGCTAGTGGTTTGATGGGGTCGACAGAGCAGTTCTTC
NA	TRBV6-1	NA	TRBJ2-3	CASRRDQTVDTQYF	TGTGCCAGCAGACGGGACCAGACGGTCGATACGCAGTATTTT
NA	TRBV20-1	TRBD2	TRBJ2-1	CSARDPRTSGEQFF	TGCAGTGCTAGAGATCCTAGGACTAGCGGTGAGCAGTTCTTC
few	TRBV5-1	NA	TRBJ1-1	CASSLTGRGLNTEAFF	TGCGCCAGCAGCTTAACCGGCAGGGGCCTGAACACTGAAGCTTTCTTT
NA	TRBV5-1	NA	TRBJ1-2	CASSYYRDGYTF	TGCGCCAGCAGCTATTACAGGGACGGCTACACCTTC
few	TRBV27	TRBD2	TRBJ2-1	CASSLETSGIGEQFF	TGTGCCAGCAGTTTGGAGACTAGCGGAATCGGTGAGCAGTTCTTC
NA	TRBV7-2	NA	TRBJ2-4	CASSLSLSAKNIQYF	TGTGCCAGCAGCTTATCCCTTTCGGCCAAAAACATTCAGTACTTC
NA	TRBV20-1	TRBD2	TRBJ2-3	CSAIPAGGSDTQYF	TGCAGTGCTATCCCAGCGGGGGGTTCAGATACGCAGTATTTT
NA	TRBV20-1	TRBD1	TRBJ1-1	CSARAVDRAWDTEAFF	TGCAGTGCTAGAGCGGTGGACAGGGCATGGGACACTGAAGCTTTCTTT
NA	TRBV12-3/TRBV12-4	NA	TRBJ2-1	CASSFGGKSYNEQFF	TGTGCCAGCAGTTTCGGCGGAAAGTCCTACAATGAGCAGTTCTTC
NA	TRBV18	NA	TRBJ2-2	CASSPRAGLRTGELFF	TGTGCCAGCTCACCACGGGCAGGCTTGCGCACCGGGGAGCTGTTTTTT
few	TRBV11-1	TRBD2	TRBJ2-1	CASSADSGRAIEQFF	TGTGCCAGCAGCGCTGATAGCGGGAGGGCCATTGAGCAGTTCTTC
NA	TRBV28	NA	TRBJ1-6	CASHAEGGGDNSPLHF	TGTGCCAGCCACGCCGAGGGAGGCGGGGATAATTCACCCCTCCACTTT
NA	TRBV27	NA	TRBJ1-2	CASSPIMVNYGYTF	TGTGCCAGCAGTCCGATAATGGTTAACTATGGCTACACCTTC
NA	TRBV6-6	NA	TRBJ1-2	CASSTGVAGLANYGYTF	TGTGCCAGCAGTACTGGGGTGGCGGGCTTAGCTAACTATGGCTACACCTTC
NA	TRBV5-1	NA	TRBJ2-5	CARSSRDPLLQETQYF	TGCGCCCGCAGCTCCCGGGACCCTCTCTTACAAGAGACCCAGTACTTC
NA	TRBV20-1	NA	TRBJ1-1	CSAKRANTEAFF	TGCAGTGCCAAACGGGCAAACACTGAAGCTTTCTTT
NA	TRBV15	NA	TRBJ2-7	CATSVATGGSYNEQYF	TGTGCCACCAGCGTGGCGACCGGGGGTTCCTACAATGAGCAGTACTTC
NA	TRBV28	NA	TRBJ1-5	CASHTVPNQPQHF	TGTGCCAGCCATACAGTCCCCAATCAGCCCCAGCATTTT
many	TRBV20-1	NA	TRBJ2-7	CSGSTWDEQYF	TGCAGTGGGTCCACTTGGGACGAGCAGTACTTC
once	TRBV13	TRBD1	TRBJ1-5	CASSQRQGGFNQPQHF	TGTGCCAGCAGCCAAAGACAGGGAGGTTTCAATCAGCCCCAGCATTTT
few	TRBV5-1	NA	TRBJ2-3	CASRVAEARDTQYF	TGCGCCAGCAGGGTAGCGGAAGCACGAGATACGCAGTATTTT
NA	TRBV20-1	TRBD2	TRBJ2-1	CSARGIAGEINEQFF	TGCAGTGCTAGAGGTATAGCGGGGGAGATCAATGAGCAGTTCTTC
few	TRBV20-1	NA	TRBJ2-7	CSARPDRNYEQYF	TGCAGTGCTAGACCAGACAGGAACTACGAGCAGTACTTC
NA	TRBV27	TRBD2	TRBJ2-1	CASSLSAGEYNEQFF	TGTGCCAGCAGTTTATCAGCGGGGGAATACAATGAGCAGTTCTTC
once	TRBV29-1	NA	TRBJ1-1	CSVRGRREGEAFF	TGCAGCGTTAGGGGCAGGAGAGAAGGTGAAGCTTTCTTT
NA	TRBV7-2	TRBD1	TRBJ2-1	CASSPRTGFNEQFF	TGTGCCAGCAGCCCACGGACAGGGTTCAATGAGCAGTTCTTC
NA	TRBV28	TRBD2	TRBJ2-5	CASRLWAGLARRTQYF	TGTGCCAGCAGGCTGTGGGCTGGACTAGCACGAAGGACCCAGTACTTC
many	TRBV5-1	TRBD2	TRBJ2-7	CASSLLAGSSYEQYF	TGTGCCAGCAGCTTGCTAGCGGGGAGCTCCTACGAGCAGTACTTC
NA	TRBV7-9	TRBD1	TRBJ2-7	CASSFQGAPYEQYF	TGTGCCAGCAGCTTTCAGGGGGCGCCCTACGAGCAGTACTTC
NA	TRBV7-2	NA	TRBJ2-4	CASSSDTEARQYF	TGTGCCAGCAGCTCGGATACGGAAGCAAGGCAGTACTTC
few	TRBV7-9	NA	TRBJ2-1	CASSPYEGLAVDEQFF	TGTGCCAGCAGCCCCTATGAGGGACTGGCGGTGGATGAGCAGTTCTTC
NA	TRBV5-5	TRBD2	TRBJ2-5	CASSFSPTSGGPRETQYF	TGTGCCAGCAGCTTTTCTCCGACTAGCGGGGGCCCTAGGGAGACCCAGTACTTC
NA	TRBV29-1	TRBD1	TRBJ2-1	CSVDDRGQDNEQFF	TGCAGCGTAGATGACAGGGGGCAGGACAATGAGCAGTTCTTC
few	TRBV3-1	NA	TRBJ2-7	CASSQVSGFEQYF	TGTGCCAGCAGCCAAGTCTCGGGTTTCGAGCAGTACTTC
NA	TRBV11-2	NA	TRBJ2-5	CASSLWSETQYF	TGTGCCAGCAGCTTATGGAGCGAGACCCAGTACTTC
NA	TRBV20-1	NA	TRBJ1-2	CSARDWGSNYGYTF	TGCAGTGCTAGAGATTGGGGCAGCAACTATGGCTACACCTTC
NA	TRBV7-2	TRBD2	TRBJ2-7	CASSQTSGGSYEQYF	TGTGCCAGCAGCCAAACTAGCGGGGGCTCCTACGAGCAGTACTTC
once	TRBV20-1	NA	TRBJ1-4	CSARKGIVYEKLFF	TGCAGTGCTAGAAAGGGGATTGTCTATGAAAAACTGTTTTTT
NA	TRBV10-3	NA	TRBJ2-7	CAISDPGNSYEQYF	TGTGCCATCAGCGACCCCGGGAACTCCTACGAGCAGTACTTC